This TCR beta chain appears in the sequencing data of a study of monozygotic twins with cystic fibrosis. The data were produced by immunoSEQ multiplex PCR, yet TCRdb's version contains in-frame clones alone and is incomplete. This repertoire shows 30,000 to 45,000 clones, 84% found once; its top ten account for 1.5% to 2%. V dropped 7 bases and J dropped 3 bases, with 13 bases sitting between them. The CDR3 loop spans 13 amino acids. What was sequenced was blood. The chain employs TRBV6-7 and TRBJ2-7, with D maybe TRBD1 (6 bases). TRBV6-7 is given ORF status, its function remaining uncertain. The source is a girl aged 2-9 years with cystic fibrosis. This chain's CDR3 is CASTGRGYYEQYF. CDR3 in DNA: TGTGCCAGCACGGGCAGGGGTTACTACGAGCAGTACTTC.